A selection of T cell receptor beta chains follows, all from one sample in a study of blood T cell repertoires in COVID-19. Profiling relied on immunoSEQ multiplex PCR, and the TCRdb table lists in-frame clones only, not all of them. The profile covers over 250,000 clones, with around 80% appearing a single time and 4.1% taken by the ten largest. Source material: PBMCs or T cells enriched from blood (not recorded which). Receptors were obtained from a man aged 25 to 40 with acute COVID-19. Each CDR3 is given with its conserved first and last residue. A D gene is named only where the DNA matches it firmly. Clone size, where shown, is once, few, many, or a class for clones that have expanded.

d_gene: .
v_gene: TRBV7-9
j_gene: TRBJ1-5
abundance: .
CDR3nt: TGTGCCAGCAGCTCAGCAGCAGGGAGCAATCAGCCCCAGCATTTT
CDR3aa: CASSSAAGSNQPQHF

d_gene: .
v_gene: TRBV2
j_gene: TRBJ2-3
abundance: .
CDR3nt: TGTGCCAGTCGACTAGGCAATACGCAGTATTTT
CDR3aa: CASRLGNTQYF

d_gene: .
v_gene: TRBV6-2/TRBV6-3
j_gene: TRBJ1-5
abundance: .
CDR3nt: TGTGCCAGCAGTTACCTGCTGCAGGCGGGTTTCCAGCCCCAGCATTTT
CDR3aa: CASSYLLQAGFQPQHF

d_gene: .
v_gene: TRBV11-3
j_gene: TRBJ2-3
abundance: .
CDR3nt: TGTGCCAGCAGCTTAGAACTTGACACAGATACGCAGTATTTT
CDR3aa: CASSLELDTDTQYF

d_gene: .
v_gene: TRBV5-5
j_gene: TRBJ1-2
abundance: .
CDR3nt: TGTGCCAGCAGCCCTCCAACAGGGAACTATGGCTACACCTTC
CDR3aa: CASSPPTGNYGYTF

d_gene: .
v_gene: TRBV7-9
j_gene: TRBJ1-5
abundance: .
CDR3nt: TGTGCCAGCAGCTTAGTAGGCAATCAGCCCCAGCATTTT
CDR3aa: CASSLVGNQPQHF

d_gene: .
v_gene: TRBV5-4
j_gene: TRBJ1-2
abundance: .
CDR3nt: TGTGCCAGCAGCTTGTTTACAGCAAACTATGGCTACACCTTC
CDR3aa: CASSLFTANYGYTF

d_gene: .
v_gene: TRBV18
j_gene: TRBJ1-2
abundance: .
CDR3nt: TGTGCCAGCTCACCATTGAGGGATTCAGATGGCTACACCTTC
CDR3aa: CASSPLRDSDGYTF

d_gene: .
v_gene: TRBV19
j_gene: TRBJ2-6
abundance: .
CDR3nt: TGTGCCAGTAGTATTGGAGGACGCACTGGGGCCAACGTCCTGACTTTC
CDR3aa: CASSIGGRTGANVLTF

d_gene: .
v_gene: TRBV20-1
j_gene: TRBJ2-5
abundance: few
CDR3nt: TGCAGTGCTGTCTCAGAGACCCAGTACTTC
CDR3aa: CSAVSETQYF

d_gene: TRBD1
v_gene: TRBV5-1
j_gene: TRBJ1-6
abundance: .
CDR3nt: TGTGCCAGCAGCGGGGACAGTTTTTCGCATTCACCCCTCCACTTT
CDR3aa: CASSGDSFSHSPLHF

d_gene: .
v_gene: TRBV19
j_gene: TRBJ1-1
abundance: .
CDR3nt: TGTGCCAGTAGTCTTACCCCCGGGGGGCAAGGGGCTTTCTTT
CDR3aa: CASSLTPGGQGAFF

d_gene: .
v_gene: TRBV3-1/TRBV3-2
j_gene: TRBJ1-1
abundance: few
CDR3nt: TGTGCCAGCAGCCAAGGGACTGGGAACACTGAAGCTTTCTTT
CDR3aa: CASSQGTGNTEAFF

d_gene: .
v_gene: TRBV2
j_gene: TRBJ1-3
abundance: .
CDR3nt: TGTGCCAGCAGTCGGGTGGCAGGGGTCTCGTTTACTGGAAACACCATATATTTT
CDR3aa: CASSRVAGVSFTGNTIYF

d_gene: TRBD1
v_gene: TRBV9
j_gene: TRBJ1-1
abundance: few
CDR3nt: TGTGCCAGCAGCCCAACAGGGGCCGGCGTGAACACTGAAGCTTTCTTT
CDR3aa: CASSPTGAGVNTEAFF

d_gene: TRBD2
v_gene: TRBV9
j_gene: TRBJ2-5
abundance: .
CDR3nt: TGTGCCAGCAGCGTAGGGGTAGCGGGGGGCAGGGAGACCCAGTACTTC
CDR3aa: CASSVGVAGGRETQYF

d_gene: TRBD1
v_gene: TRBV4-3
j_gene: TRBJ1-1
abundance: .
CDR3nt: TGCGCCAGCAGCCAGAGGACAGGGGGCACTGAAGCTTTCTTT
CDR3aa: CASSQRTGGTEAFF

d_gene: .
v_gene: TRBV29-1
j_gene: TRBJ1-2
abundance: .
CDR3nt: TGCAGCGTTGAAGATCGGGAGGGAGCTAACTATGGCTACACCTTC
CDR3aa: CSVEDREGANYGYTF

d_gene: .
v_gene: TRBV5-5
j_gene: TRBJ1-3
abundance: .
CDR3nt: TGTGCCAGCAGCCGCTCCGGGAACTCTGGAAACACCATATATTTT
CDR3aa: CASSRSGNSGNTIYF

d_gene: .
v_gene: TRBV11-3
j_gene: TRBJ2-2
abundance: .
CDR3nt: TGTGCCAGCAGCAAGGACTCCACCGGGGAGCTGTTTTTT
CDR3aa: CASSKDSTGELFF

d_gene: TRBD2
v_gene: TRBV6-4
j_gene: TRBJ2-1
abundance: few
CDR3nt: TGTGCCAGCAGTCAAAGCGGGGGGGCCGGTGAGCAGTTCTTC
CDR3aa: CASSQSGGAGEQFF

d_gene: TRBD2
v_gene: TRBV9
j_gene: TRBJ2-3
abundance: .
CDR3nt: TGTGCCAGCAGCGTAGAACCGGGGGGGCGTGGAGATACGCAGTATTTT
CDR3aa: CASSVEPGGRGDTQYF

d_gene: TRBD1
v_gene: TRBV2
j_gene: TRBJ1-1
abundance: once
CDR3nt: TGTGCCAGCGACCGGGACAGGGAAAGGGATTTCTTT
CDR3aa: CASDRDRERDFF

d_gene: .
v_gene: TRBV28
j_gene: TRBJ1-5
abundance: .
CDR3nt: TGTGCCAGCAGTTTAAGAGGCACGAAAGGATATCAGCCCCAGCATTTT
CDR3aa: CASSLRGTKGYQPQHF

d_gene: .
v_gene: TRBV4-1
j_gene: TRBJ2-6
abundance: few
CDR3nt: TGCGCCAGCAGCCAAGATCACGGTACTGGGGCCAACGTCCTGACTTTC
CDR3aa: CASSQDHGTGANVLTF

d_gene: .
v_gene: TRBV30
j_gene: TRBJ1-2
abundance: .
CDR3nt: TGTGCCTGGAGAGGCAGGCTGGCCTATGGCTACACCTTC
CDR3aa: CAWRGRLAYGYTF

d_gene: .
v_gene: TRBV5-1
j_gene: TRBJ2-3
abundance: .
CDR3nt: TGCGCCAGCAGCTTGCGGGGTTTGAGCACAGATACGCAGTATTTT
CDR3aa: CASSLRGLSTDTQYF

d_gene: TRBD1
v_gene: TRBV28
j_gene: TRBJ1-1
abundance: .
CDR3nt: TGTGCCAGCACCCAGGGGGCGCCGGCTAGGGCTTTCTTT
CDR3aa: CASTQGAPARAFF

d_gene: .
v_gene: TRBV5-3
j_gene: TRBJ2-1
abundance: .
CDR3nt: TGTGCCAGAAGCCAACCACTTTTCCGACAAGGCTCCTACAATGAGCAGTTCTTC
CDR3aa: CARSQPLFRQGSYNEQFF

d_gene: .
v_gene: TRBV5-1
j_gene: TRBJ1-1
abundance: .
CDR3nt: TGCGCCAGCAGCTTGGAAGGGACAATGAACACTGAAGCTTTCTTT
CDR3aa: CASSLEGTMNTEAFF

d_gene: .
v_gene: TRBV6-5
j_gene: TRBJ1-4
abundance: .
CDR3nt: TGTGCCAGCAGCGTAACGCGGGGTGAAAAACTGTTTTTT
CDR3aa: CASSVTRGEKLFF

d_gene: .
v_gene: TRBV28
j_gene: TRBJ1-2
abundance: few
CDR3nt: TGTGCCAGCACCTTGTTCCAGGGTTATGGCTACACCTTC
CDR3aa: CASTLFQGYGYTF

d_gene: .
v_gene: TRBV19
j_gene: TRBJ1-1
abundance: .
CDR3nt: TGTGCCAGTAATCAGGGAGGGCCTCTTAGGGTGAACACTGAAGCTTTCTTT
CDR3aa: CASNQGGPLRVNTEAFF

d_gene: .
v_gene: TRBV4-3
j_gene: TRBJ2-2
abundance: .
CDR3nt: TGCGCCAGCAGCCCCAGCGGAGTGAACACCGGGGAGCTGTTTTTT
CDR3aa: CASSPSGVNTGELFF

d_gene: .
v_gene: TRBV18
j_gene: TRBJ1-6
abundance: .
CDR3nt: TGTGCCAGCTCCATTATTCCCAGGACAGAGAATTCACCCCTCCACTTT
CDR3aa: CASSIIPRTENSPLHF

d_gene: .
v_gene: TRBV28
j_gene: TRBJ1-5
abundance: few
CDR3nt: TGTGCCAGCACCGCTGGGCCACAGCCCCAGCATTTT
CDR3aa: CASTAGPQPQHF

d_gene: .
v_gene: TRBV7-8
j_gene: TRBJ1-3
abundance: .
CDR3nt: TGTGCCAGCAGCCCTAGAGGGGGACCGGGACACAACTCTGGAAACACCATATATTTT
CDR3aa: CASSPRGGPGHNSGNTIYF

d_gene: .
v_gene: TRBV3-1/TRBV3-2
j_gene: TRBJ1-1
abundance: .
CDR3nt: TGTGCCAGCAGCCAAGGCAGACACCCGAACACTGAAGCTTTCTTT
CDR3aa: CASSQGRHPNTEAFF

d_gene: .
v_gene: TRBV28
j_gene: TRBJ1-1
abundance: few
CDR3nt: TGTGCCAGCAGTTTAGCCCCCGATCTTTCCGGTGAAGCTTTCTTT
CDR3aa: CASSLAPDLSGEAFF

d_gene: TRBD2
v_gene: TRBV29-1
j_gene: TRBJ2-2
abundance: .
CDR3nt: TGCAGCGCCGGGGGGGCTAGCGCGAACACCGGGGAGCTGTTTTTT
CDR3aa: CSAGGASANTGELFF

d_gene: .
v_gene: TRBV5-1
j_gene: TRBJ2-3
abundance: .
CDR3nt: TGTGCCAGCAGCCCGCGCCCGGAGATAGATACGCAGTATTTT
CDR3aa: CASSPRPEIDTQYF

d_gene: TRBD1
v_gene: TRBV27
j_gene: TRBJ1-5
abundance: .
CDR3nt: TGTGCCAGCAGTATACAGGGGGCCCCGCCCCAGCATTTT
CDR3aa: CASSIQGAPPQHF

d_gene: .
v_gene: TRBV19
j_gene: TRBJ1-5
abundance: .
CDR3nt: TGTGCCAGTAGTACCGAGTCTCAGGGGTGGAATCAGCCCCAGCATTTT
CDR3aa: CASSTESQGWNQPQHF

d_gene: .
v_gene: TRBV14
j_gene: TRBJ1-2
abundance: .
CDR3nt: TGTGCCAGCAGCCAATTAACGGGAACTATCGGGTACACCTTC
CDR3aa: CASSQLTGTIGYTF

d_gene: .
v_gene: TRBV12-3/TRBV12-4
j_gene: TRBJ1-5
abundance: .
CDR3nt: TGTGCCAGCACCCAGGGCCCTAATCAGCCCCAGCATTTT
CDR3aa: CASTQGPNQPQHF

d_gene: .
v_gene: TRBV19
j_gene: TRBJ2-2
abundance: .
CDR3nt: TGTGCCAGTAGTATCGGGGGGCTCACCGGGGAGCTGTTTTTT
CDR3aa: CASSIGGLTGELFF

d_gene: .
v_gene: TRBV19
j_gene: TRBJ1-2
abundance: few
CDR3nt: TGTGCCAGTAGCACACAAAGGAGGGATGGCTACACCTTC
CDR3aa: CASSTQRRDGYTF

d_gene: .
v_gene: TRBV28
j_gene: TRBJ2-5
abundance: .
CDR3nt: TGTGCCAGCAGAGGGGGCGGGACAAGGTACCAAGAGACCCAGTACTTC
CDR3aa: CASRGGGTRYQETQYF

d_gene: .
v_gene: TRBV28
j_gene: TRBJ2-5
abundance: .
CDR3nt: TGTGCCAGCAGTTCCAAACAGGGCCCGACCCAGTACTTC
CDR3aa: CASSSKQGPTQYF